This T cell receptor beta chain was captured by sequencing in a study of shared clonotypes between healthy human individuals. TCRdb's table, derived via immunoSEQ multiplex PCR, lists solely in-frame clones and lacks some. Of roughly 2,300,000 clones listed, around 92% were seen once; the top ten hold approximately 0.4%. The V gene's germline CDR1 is LGHNA and CDR2 YNFKEQ. V lost 4 bases and J 0 bases, leaving 12 bases between the germline ends. The CDR3 consists of 15 residues. Material for sequencing was naive CD4+ T cells from PBMCs. The subset is: CD45RA+ positively selected. The clonotype originates from a man aged 18 to 35 in good health. Some clones in this sample may be carry-over from other donors' samples. The rearrangement links TRBV4-2 to TRBJ1-1, with a possible D match to TRBD1 (5 bases). Here the CDR3 reads CASSREGRLNTEAFF. In nucleotides, the CDR3 is TGTGCCAGCAGCCGGGAGGGACGTCTGAACACTGAAGCTTTCTTT.